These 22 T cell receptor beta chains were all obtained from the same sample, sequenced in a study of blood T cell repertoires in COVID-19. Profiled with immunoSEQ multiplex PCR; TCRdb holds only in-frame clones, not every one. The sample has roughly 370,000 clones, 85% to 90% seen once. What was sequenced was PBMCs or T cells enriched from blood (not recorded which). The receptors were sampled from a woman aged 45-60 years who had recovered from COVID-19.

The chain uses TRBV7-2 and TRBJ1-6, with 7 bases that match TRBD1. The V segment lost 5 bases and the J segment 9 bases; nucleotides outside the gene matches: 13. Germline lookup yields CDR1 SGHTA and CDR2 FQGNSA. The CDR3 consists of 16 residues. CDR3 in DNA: TGTGCCAGCAGCCTCCACCTACAGGGGATAGGTTCACCCCTCCACTTT. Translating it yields CASSLHLQGIGSPLHF.

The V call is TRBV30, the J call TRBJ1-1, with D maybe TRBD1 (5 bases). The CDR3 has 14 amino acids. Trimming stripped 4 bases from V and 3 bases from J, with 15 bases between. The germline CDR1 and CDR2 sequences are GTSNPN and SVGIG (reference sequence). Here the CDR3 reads CAWMGLRGDTEAFF. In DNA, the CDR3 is TGTGCCTGGATGGGACTCCGGGGTGACACTGAAGCTTTCTTT.

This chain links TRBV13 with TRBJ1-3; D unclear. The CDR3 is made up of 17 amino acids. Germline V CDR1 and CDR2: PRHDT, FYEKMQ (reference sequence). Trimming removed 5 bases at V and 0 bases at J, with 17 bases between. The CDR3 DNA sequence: TGTGCCAGCAGCCCCCGGTGGGCCTCGAGCTCTGGAAACACCATATATTTT. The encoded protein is CASSPRWASSSGNTIYF.

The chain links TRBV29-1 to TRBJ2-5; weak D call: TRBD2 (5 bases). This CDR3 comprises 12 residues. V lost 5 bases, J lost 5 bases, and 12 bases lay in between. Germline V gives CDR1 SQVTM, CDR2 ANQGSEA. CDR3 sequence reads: CSVPGFWETQYF. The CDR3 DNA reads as TGCAGCGTTCCGGGGTTTTGGGAGACCCAGTACTTC.

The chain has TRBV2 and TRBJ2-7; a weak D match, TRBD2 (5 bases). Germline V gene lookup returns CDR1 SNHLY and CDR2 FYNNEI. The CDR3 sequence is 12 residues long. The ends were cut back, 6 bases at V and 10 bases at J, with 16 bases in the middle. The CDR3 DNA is TGTGCCAGCAGCCTTCGGGATCGGATACAGTACTTC. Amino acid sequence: CASSLRDRIQYF. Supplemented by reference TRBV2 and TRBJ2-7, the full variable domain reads EPEVTQTPSHQVTQMGQEVILRCVPISNHLYFYWYRQILGQKVEFLVSFYNNEISEKSEIFDDQFSVERPDGSNFTLKIRSTKLEDSAMYFCASSLRDRIQYFGPGTRLTVT.

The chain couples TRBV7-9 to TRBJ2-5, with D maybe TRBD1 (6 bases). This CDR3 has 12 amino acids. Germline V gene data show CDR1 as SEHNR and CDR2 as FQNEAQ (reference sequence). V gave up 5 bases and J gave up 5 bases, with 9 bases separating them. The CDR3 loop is CASSTGWETQYF. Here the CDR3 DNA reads TGTGCCAGCAGCACAGGGTGGGAGACCCAGTACTTC.

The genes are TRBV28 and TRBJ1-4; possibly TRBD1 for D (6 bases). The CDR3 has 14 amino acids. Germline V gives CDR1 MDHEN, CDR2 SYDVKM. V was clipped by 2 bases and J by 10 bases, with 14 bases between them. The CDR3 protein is CASSLTTGAAKLFF. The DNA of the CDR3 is TGTGCCAGCAGTTTAACGACAGGTGCAGCAAAACTGTTTTTT.

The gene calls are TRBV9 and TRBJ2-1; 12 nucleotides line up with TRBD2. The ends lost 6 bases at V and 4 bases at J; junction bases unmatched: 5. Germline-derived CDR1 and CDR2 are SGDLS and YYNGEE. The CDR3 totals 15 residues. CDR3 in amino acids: CASTPTSGGYNEQFF. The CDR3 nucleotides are TGTGCCAGCACGCCGACTAGCGGGGGTTACAATGAGCAGTTCTTC.

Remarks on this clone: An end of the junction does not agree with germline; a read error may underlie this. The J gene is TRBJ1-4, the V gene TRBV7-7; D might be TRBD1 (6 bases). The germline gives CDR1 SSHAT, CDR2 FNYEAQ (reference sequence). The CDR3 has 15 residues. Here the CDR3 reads CASSWREEGGEKLFF. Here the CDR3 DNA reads TGTGCTAGCAGTTGGAGGGAGGAGGGGGGGGAAAAACTGTTTTTT.

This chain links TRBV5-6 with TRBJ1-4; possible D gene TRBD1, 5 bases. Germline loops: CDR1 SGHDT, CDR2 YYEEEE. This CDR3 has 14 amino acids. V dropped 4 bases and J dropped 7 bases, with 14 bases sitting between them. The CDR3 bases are TGTGCCAGCAGCAGCGTAGGGGACTTTGAAAAACTGTTTTTT. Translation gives CASSSVGDFEKLFF.

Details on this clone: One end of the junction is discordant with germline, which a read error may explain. DNA for the CDR3: TGTGCCAGCAGTGAAGCCGGTGGGGCGGCCGTCTTC. Protein sequence: CASSEAGGAAVF. J is TRBJ1-2 and V is TRBV6-1, with D perhaps matching TRBD1 (5 bases). Germline CDR1 is MNHNS and CDR2 is SASEGT. There are 12 residues in the CDR3.

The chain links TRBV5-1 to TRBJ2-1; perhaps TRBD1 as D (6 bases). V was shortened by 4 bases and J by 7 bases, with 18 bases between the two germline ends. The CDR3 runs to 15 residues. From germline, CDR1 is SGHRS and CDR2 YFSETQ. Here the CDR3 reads CASSPGDRTSNEQFF. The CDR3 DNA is TGCGCCAGCAGCCCAGGCGACAGGACCTCAAATGAGCAGTTCTTC.

This chain's CDR3 is CAISEGGDTEAFF. The DNA for the CDR3 is TGTGCCATCAGTGAAGGGGGGGACACTGAAGCTTTCTTT. The V gene is TRBV10-3, the J gene TRBJ1-1; possibly TRBD1 for D (6 bases). In germline, CDR1 is ENHRY, CDR2 SYGVKD. Trimming shortened V by 3 bases and J by 3 bases, and 8 bases separated the two germline ends. The CDR3 spans 13 residues.

This CDR3 is CASSPIAGASTDTQYF. CDR3 in DNA: TGTGCCAGCTCACCAATTGCAGGGGCTAGCACAGATACGCAGTATTTT. The chain couples TRBV18 to TRBJ2-3; D perhaps matches TRBD1 (6 bases). Germline V gene sequence: CDR1 KGHSH, CDR2 LQKENI. CDR3 size: 16 residues. The V end lost 2 bases, the J end lost 0 bases, and 12 bases lay between the germline ends.

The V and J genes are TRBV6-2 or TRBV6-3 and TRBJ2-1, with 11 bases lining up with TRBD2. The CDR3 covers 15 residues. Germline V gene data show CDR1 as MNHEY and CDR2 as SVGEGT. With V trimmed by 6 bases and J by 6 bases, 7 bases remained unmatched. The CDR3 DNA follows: TGTGCCAGCAGCAAACTTAGCGGGGGGGCCAATGAGCAGTTCTTC. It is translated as CASSKLSGGANEQFF.

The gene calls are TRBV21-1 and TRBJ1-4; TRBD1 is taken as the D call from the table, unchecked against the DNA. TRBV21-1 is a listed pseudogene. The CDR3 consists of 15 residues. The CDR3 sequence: CASSRAGVPNEKLFF. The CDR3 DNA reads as TGTGCCAGCAGCAGGGCAGGGGTTCCTAATGAAAAACTGTTTTTT.

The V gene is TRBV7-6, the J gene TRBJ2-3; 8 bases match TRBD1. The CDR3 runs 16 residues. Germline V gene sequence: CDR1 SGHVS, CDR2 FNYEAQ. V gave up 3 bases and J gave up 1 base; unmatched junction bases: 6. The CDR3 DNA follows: TGTGCCAGCAGCTTCGCCGACAGGGGCGGCACAGATACGCAGTATTTT. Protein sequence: CASSFADRGGTDTQYF.

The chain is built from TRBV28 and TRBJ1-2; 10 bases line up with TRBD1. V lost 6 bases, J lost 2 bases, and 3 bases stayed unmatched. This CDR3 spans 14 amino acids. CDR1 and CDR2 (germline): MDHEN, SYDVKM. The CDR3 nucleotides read TGTGCCAGCAGGGGGGGACAGGGGAACTATGGCTACACCTTC. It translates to CASRGGQGNYGYTF.

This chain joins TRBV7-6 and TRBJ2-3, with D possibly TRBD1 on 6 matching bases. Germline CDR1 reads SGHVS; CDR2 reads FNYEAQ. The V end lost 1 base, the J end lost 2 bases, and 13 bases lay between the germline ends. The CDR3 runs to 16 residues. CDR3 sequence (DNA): TGTGCCAGCAGCTTAGGACCCCAGGGGTTCACAGATACGCAGTATTTT. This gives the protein CASSLGPQGFTDTQYF.

CDR3 DNA: TGTGCCAGCAGCCAACCCCCGGGACTAGCGTCTAATGAGCAGTTCTTC. It specifies CASSQPPGLASNEQFF. V and J are TRBV7-9 and TRBJ2-1; 10 bases are a match to TRBD2. With 5 bases clipped from V and 7 bases from J, the junction kept 11 bases outside the gene matches. The CDR3 totals 16 residues. Germline loops: CDR1 SEHNR, CDR2 FQNEAQ (reference sequence).

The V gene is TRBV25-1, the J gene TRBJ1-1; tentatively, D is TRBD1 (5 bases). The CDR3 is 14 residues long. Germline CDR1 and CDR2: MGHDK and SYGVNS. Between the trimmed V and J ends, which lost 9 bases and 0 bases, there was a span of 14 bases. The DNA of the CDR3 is TGTGCCAGTAGGTCGGGGGTCCTGAACACTGAAGCTTTCTTT. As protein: CASRSGVLNTEAFF. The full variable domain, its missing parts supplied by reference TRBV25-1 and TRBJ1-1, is EADIYQTPRYLVIGTGKKITLECSQTMGHDKMYWYQQDPGMELHLIHYSYGVNSTEKGDLSSESTVSRIRTEHFPLTLESARPSHTSQYLCASRSGVLNTEAFFGQGTRLTVV.

The CDR3 bases are TGCAGCGTCATCCTGGGGGGACAGGGGATGAGAGATACGCAGTATTTT. It codes for CSVILGGQGMRDTQYF. V gene TRBV29-1 combines with J gene TRBJ2-3, with 10 bases fitting TRBD1. Trimming took 6 bases from V and 5 from J; bases not matched to a gene: 14. The CDR3 loop spans 16 amino acids. The germline V gene encodes CDR1 SQVTM and CDR2 ANQGSEA.